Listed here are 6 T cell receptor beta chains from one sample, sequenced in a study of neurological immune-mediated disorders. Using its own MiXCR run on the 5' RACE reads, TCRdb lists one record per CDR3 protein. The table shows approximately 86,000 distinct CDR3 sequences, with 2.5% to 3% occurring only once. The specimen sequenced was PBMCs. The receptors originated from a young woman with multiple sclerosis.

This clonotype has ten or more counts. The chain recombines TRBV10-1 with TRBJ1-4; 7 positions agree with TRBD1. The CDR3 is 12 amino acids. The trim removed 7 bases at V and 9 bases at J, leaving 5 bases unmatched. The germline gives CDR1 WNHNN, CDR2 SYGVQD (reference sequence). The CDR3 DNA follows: TGCGCCAGCAAAGACAGGGCGAAAAAACTGTTTTTT. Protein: CASKDRAKKLFF.

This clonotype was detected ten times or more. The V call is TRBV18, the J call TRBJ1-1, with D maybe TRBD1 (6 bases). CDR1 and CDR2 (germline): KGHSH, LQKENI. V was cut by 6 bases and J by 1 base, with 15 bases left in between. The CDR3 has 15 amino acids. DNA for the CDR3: TGTGCCAGCTCGCTTTCTCGGACAGCGAACACTGAAGCTTTCTTT. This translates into CASSLSRTANTEAFF.

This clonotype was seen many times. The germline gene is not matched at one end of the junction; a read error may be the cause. The CDR3 sequence: CASSEAGTFPHF. CDR3 sequence (DNA): TGTGCCAGCAGTGAGGCCGGGACCTTCCCCCATTTC. The rearrangement uses TRBV2 and TRBJ2-7, with D possibly being TRBD1 or TRBD2 (5 bases each). CDR3 length: 12 amino acids. Germline-derived CDR1 and CDR2 are SNHLY and FYNNEI.

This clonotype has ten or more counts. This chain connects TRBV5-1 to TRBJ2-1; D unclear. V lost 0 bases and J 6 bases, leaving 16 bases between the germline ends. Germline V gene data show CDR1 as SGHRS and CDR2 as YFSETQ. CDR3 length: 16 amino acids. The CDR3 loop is CASSLVSPHTSNEQFF. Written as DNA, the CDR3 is TGCGCCAGCAGCTTGGTTAGTCCCCACACCTCCAATGAGCAGTTCTTC.

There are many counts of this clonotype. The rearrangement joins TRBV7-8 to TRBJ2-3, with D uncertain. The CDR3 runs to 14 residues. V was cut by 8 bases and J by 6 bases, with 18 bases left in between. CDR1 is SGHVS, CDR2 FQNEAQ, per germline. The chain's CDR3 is CASLQRAGPDTQYF. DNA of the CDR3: TGTGCCAGCCTCCAAAGGGCCGGGCCCGATACGCAGTATTTT.

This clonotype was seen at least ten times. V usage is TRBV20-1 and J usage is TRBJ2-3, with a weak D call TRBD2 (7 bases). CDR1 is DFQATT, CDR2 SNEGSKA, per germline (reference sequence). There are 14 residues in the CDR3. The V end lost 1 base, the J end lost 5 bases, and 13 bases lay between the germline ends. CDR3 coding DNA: TGCAGTGCTAGAGGCGGGAGAGGGGGAGATACGCAGTATTTT. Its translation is CSARGGRGGDTQYF.